Shown below are 21 T cell receptor beta chains from a single sample sequenced in a study. From the 5' RACE reads, TCRdb called clonotypes with MiXCR, one entry per CDR3 protein. Of approximately 40,000 distinct CDR3 sequences listed, roughly a fifth were seen once; the top ten hold approximately 4%. Treg sorting used a CD4+CD25+CD127-/low gate. The sequenced sample was Tregs sorted from blood. The receptors originated from a female donor with breast cancer.

This clonotype has a count of ten or more. This chain uses TRBV20-1 with TRBJ2-1; D might be TRBD2 (5 bases). Germline CDR1 reads DFQATT; CDR2 reads SNEGSKA (reference sequence). With 3 bases removed from V and 10 bases from J, the gap between germline ends came to 19 bases. The CDR3 length is 14 residues. In DNA, the CDR3 is TGCAGTGCTAGGTCAGCGGAGACCTACGGGGAGCAGTTCTTC. Protein product: CSARSAETYGEQFF.

This clonotype has more than one count but fewer than ten. J is TRBJ2-4 and V is TRBV10-3; 9 nucleotides match TRBD1. Germline V lookup: CDR1 ENHRY, CDR2 SYGVKD. Germline trimming cut 2 bases from V and 3 bases from J; bases unmatched to any gene: 8. The CDR3 contains 17 residues. DNA for the CDR3: TGTGCCATCAGTGAGCTACAGGGGGCTGAGGGCAAAAACATTCAGTACTTC. Its translation: CAISELQGAEGKNIQYF.

This clonotype was observed a few times. Here the CDR3 reads CASSRGRGYEQYF. The CDR3 DNA is TGTGCCAGCAGCCGTGGTAGAGGGTACGAGCAGTACTTC. The chain uses TRBV6-5 and TRBJ2-7; perhaps TRBD2 as D (5 bases). The germline gives CDR1 MNHEY, CDR2 SVGAGI. V gave up 6 bases and J gave up 4 bases, with 13 bases separating them. The CDR3 is made up of 13 amino acids.

This clonotype came up a few times. This rearrangement joins TRBV20-1 to TRBJ1-1; D unresolved. CDR1 is DFQATT, CDR2 SNEGSKA, per germline (reference sequence). There are 15 residues in the CDR3. V was clipped by 0 bases and J by 1 base, with 12 bases between them. CDR3: CSARDPDLGNTEAFF. CDR3 bases: TGCAGTGCTAGAGACCCGGACCTGGGGAACACTGAAGCTTTCTTT.

Here the CDR3 reads CASRRTSGRDTQYF. As DNA, the CDR3 is TGTGCCAGCAGACGGACTAGCGGGAGGGATACGCAGTATTTT. The J gene is TRBJ2-3, the V gene TRBV12-3 or TRBV12-4, with 14 bases aligning to TRBD2. The CDR3 is 14 amino acids. Unmatched junction bases numbered 2, after V lost 6 bases and J lost 6 bases.

A few counts support this clonotype. This chain connects TRBV7-2 to TRBJ2-7, with no clear D. CDR3 length equals 13 residues. V shed 5 bases and J shed 1 base, with 9 bases lying between them. Germline lookup yields CDR1 SGHTA and CDR2 FQGNSA. The CDR3 nucleotides are TGTGCCAGCAGCCCCAAATGGTCCTACGAGCAGTACTTC. Translation: CASSPKWSYEQYF.

In this sample, this clonotype turned up a few times. V is TRBV20-1 and J is TRBJ2-7; D is perhaps TRBD1 (6 bases). This CDR3 contains 16 residues. Germline V gene sequence: CDR1 DFQATT, CDR2 SNEGSKA (reference sequence). V gave up 1 base and J gave up 3 bases, with 19 bases separating them. CDR3 sequence reads: CSARVPSPGQFYEQYF. The DNA of the CDR3 is TGCAGTGCTAGAGTACCATCCCCCGGACAGTTCTACGAGCAGTACTTC.

A note on this clonotype: This may be a read error, as it is one base from a much larger clone. The gene calls are TRBV4-1 and TRBJ2-7; D remains ambiguous. Looked up from germline, CDR1 is MGHRA and CDR2 is YSYEKL. The CDR3 has 12 residues. CDR3 protein: CSSSQESVGQYF. The CDR3, as DNA: TGCTCCAGCAGCCAAGAGAGTGTAGGGCAGTACTTC.

The chain has TRBV6-5 and TRBJ2-7; D possibly corresponds to TRBD1 (7 bases). Germline V gene data show CDR1 as MNHEY and CDR2 as SVGAGI. The V gene lost 7 bases and the J gene lost 5 bases, with 15 bases spanning the gap. The CDR3 is 13 amino acids. CDR3 nucleotides: TGTGCCAGCATTCTCCCAGGGGGGCACGAGCAGTACTTC. Its protein is CASILPGGHEQYF.

This clonotype rates as medium-sized. In DNA, the CDR3 is TGCAGCGTTGGCTACTCCCTCCCGTTCTTC. Protein sequence: CSVGYSLPFF. The chain combines TRBV29-1 with TRBJ2-1; D not resolved. The length of the CDR3 is 10 residues. Germline V CDR1 and CDR2: SQVTM, ANQGSEA. Between the trimmed V and J ends, which lost 4 bases and 15 bases, there was a span of 13 bases.

This clonotype was recorded only once. Because it lacks the conserved phenylalanine or tryptophan at the end, this CDR3 is likely a read error. The rearrangement joins TRBV11-2 to TRBJ1-2; possibly TRBD1 for D (6 bases). Trimming took off 1 base at V and 6 bases at J, with 12 bases between the two ends. The CDR3 loop spans 14 amino acids. CDR1 is SGHAT, CDR2 FQNNGV, per germline. CDR3 sequence (DNA): TGTGCCAGCAGCTTAGCCGGGGGCGGAGATGGCTACACCATC. Residues: CASSLAGGGDGYTI.

Comment on this clonotype: Because the CDR3 is missing its conserved closing phenylalanine or tryptophan, this is likely a read error. This chain connects TRBV11-2 to TRBJ1-4; D possibly corresponds to TRBD1 (6 bases). Germline V gives CDR1 SGHAT, CDR2 FQNNGV. The CDR3 runs 15 residues. In DNA form, the CDR3 reads TGTGCAAGCAGCCGCGTAGGGGGGAGCAATGAAAAACTGTTTGTT. Protein: CASSRVGGSNEKLFV.

A few counts support this clonotype. The chain links TRBV5-1 to TRBJ2-5; TRBD2 aligns across 9 bases. Germline CDR1 and CDR2: SGHRS and YFSETQ. This CDR3 region has 15 residues. The V segment lost 1 base and the J segment 3 bases; nucleotides outside the gene matches: 4. CDR3 bases: TGCGCCAGCAGCTTGTTATCTAGCGGGGAAGAGACCCAGTACTTC. This encodes CASSLLSSGEETQYF.

The sample holds a few counts of this clonotype. The chain couples TRBV2 to TRBJ2-1; 12 bases align to TRBD2. CDR1 is SNHLY, CDR2 FYNNEI, per germline. V dropped 3 bases and J dropped 13; count of bases not matched to a gene: 1. The CDR3 consists of 12 residues. Written as DNA, the CDR3 is TGTGCCAGCAGTGACGGACTAGCGGGACAGTTCTTC. It codes for CASSDGLAGQFF.

This clonotype appeared once. Relative to the germline gene, one junction end is altered; a read error may explain this. The chain recombines TRBV2 with TRBJ2-2; a possible D gene is TRBD2 (6 bases). Germline V gene data show CDR1 as SNHLY and CDR2 as FYNNEI. The CDR3 runs to 15 residues. CDR3 DNA: TGTGCCAGCAGGGTTAGCGGAGCGAACACCGGGGAGCCGTTTTTT. This gives the protein CASRVSGANTGEPFF.

The V gene is TRBV5-1, the J gene TRBJ2-1; 10 nucleotides match TRBD2. The CDR3 has 18 residues. V was pared by 1 base and J by 0 bases, with 7 bases of the junction left unmatched. Germline CDR1 reads SGHRS; CDR2 reads YFSETQ. The DNA of the CDR3 is TGCGCCAGCAGCTTGAACTCTAGCGGGAGATTCTCCTACAATGAGCAGTTCTTC. Protein: CASSLNSSGRFSYNEQFF.

This clonotype was recorded a few times. V is TRBV7-6 and J is TRBJ2-3; D gene uncertain. Germline V lookup: CDR1 SGHVS, CDR2 FNYEAQ. With 1 base removed from V and 5 bases from J, the gap between germline ends came to 4 bases. The CDR3 contains 12 residues. The CDR3 sequence is CASSLVGDTQYF. CDR3 DNA: TGTGCCAGCAGCTTAGTTGGAGATACGCAGTATTTT.

This clonotype came up once. A single base separates this from a much larger clone, so it may be a read error. This chain uses TRBV20-1 with TRBJ1-2; TRBD1 matches at 8 bases. Per germline, CDR1 DFQATT and CDR2 SNEGSKA (reference sequence). The CDR3 spans 15 residues. J was trimmed by 4 bases and V by 8 bases; bases with no gene match: 15. CDR3 nucleotide sequence: TGCAGTACCCACCTCCTGACAGGGGCTGGCTATGGCTACACCTTC. This encodes CSTHLLTGAGYGYTF.

This clonotype was counted many times. The V call is TRBV5-8, the J call TRBJ2-5, with no clear D. Trimming shortened V by 2 bases and J by 4 bases, and 9 bases separated the two germline ends. This CDR3 is 13 amino acids long. Per the germline V gene, CDR1 is SGHTS and CDR2 is YDEGEE. The DNA for the CDR3 is TGTGCCAGCAGCTTCGCCCCGGGAGAGACCCAGTACTTC. As protein: CASSFAPGETQYF.

This clonotype was seen repeatedly, ten times or more. This sequence joins TRBV7-9 and TRBJ2-7, with TRBD1 matching over 10 bases. CDR1 SEHNR and CDR2 FQNEAQ come from the germline V gene (reference sequence). The trim removed 3 bases at V and 3 bases at J, leaving 5 bases unmatched. The CDR3 is 15 residues long. CDR3 sequence (DNA): TGTGCCAGCAGCTTCACCGGGACAGGGGACTACGAGCAGTACTTC. Its translation is CASSFTGTGDYEQYF.

This clonotype was detected a few times. V usage is TRBV15 and J usage is TRBJ2-5; a weak D match, TRBD2 (6 bases). Trimming pared 5 bases from V and 2 bases from J, leaving 24 bases between. The germline CDR1 and CDR2 sequences are LNHNV and YYDKDF (reference sequence). The CDR3 totals 18 residues. The CDR3 region is CATSGGQVFGPPQETQYF. For the CDR3, the DNA is TGTGCCACCAGCGGAGGGCAGGTATTCGGCCCACCTCAAGAGACCCAGTACTTC.